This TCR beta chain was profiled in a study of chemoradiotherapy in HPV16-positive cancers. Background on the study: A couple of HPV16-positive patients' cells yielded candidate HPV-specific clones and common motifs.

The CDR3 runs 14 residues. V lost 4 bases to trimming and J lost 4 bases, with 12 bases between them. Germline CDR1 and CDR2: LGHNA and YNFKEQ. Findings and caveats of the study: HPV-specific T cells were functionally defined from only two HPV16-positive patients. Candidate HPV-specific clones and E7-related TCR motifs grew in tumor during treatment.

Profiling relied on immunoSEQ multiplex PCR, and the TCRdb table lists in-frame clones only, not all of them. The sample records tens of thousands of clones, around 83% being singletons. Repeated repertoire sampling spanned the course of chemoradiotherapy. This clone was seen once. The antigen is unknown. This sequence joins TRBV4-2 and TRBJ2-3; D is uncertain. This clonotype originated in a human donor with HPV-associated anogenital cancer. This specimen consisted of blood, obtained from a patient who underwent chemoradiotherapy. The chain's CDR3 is CASSPMEFADTQYF. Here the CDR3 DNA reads TGTGCCAGCAGCCCTATGGAGTTCGCAGATACGCAGTATTTT.